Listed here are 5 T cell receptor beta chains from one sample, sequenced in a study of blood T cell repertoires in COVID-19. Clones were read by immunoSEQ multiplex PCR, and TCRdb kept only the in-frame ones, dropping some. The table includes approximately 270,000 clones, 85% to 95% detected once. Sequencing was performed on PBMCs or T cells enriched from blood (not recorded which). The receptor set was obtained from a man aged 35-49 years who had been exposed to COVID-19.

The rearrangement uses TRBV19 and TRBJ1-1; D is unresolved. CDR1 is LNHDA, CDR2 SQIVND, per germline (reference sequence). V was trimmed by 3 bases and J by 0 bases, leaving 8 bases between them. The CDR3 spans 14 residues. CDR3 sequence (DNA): TGTGCCAGTAGTATCCAGAGGATGAACACTGAAGCTTTCTTT. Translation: CASSIQRMNTEAFF.

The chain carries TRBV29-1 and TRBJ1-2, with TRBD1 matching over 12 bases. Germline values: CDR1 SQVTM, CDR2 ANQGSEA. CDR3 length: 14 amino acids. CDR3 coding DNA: TGCAGTACTCTCCGGGACAGGGGGCTTAAGGGCTACACCTTC. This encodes CSTLRDRGLKGYTF.

CDR3 residues: CASSYSIQGNTEAFF. DNA of the CDR3: TGTGCCAGCAGTTACTCGATACAGGGTAACACTGAAGCTTTCTTT. The chain couples TRBV6-5 to TRBJ1-1, with D possibly matching TRBD1 (6 bases). Germline V CDR1 and CDR2: MNHEY, SVGAGI. The germline V and J ends were trimmed by 0 bases and 2 bases, with 10 bases remaining between them. The CDR3 totals 15 residues.

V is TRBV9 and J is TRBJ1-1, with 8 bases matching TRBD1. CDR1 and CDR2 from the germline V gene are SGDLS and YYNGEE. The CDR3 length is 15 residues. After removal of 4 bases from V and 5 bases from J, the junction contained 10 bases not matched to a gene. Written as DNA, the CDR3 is TGTGCCAGCAGCTCCCAGGACAGGGAAGAAACTGAAGCTTTCTTT. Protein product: CASSSQDREETEAFF. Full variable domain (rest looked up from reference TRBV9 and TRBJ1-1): DSGVTQTPKHLITATGQRVTLRCSPRSGDLSVYWYQQSLDQGLQFLIQYYNGEERAKGNILERFSAQQFPDLHSELNLSSLELGDSALYFCASSSQDREETEAFFGQGTRLTVV.

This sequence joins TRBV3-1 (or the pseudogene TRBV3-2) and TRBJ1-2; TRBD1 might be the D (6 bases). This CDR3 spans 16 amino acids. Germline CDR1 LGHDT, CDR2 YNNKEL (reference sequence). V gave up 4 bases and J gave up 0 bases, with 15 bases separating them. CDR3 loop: CASSRAGQTTNYGYTF. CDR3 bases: TGTGCCAGCAGCCGAGCCGGACAGACTACTAACTATGGCTACACCTTC.